This T cell receptor beta chain was found in a study of OX40 agonist ivuxolimab in advanced cancers. Regarding the study in general: Ivuxolimab was a fully human IgG2 agonistic monoclonal antibody targeting the costimulatory receptor OX40 (CD134). Intravenous ivuxolimab was administered to patients every 2 weeks at six dose levels: 0.01, 0.1, 0.3, 1.5, 3 and 10 mg/kg. Three dose-escalation patients achieved partial responses, one with hepatocellular carcinoma and two with cutaneous melanoma. In the dose-escalation cohort, 65% to 85% of patients were male, and the mean age was around 60 years with a range of roughly 20 to 80. The paper describes the monotherapy dose-escalation part (N = 52 patients) of the phase I trial of ivuxolimab. Of the roughly 54 dose-escalation patients, hepatocellular carcinoma was present in about 20, melanoma in roughly 15, renal cell carcinoma in 9 and head and neck cancer in 9. The point of sequencing TCRbeta in the periphery was to test whether ivuxolimab changed TCR sequence diversity and drove clonal T-cell expansion. Patients were allowed to have had prior anti-PD-1, anti-PD-L1 or anti-CTLA-4 therapy, and 40% to 45% of the dose-escalation patients had previously received checkpoint inhibitors.

The trial excluded patients who had a history of autoimmune disease or were on systemic immunosuppression. Peripheral blood for TCR sequencing was collected from all dose cohorts at baseline, on cycle 4 day 1, and on cycle 7 day 1. The samples were drawn from a first-in-human, open-label, multicenter phase I dose-escalation trial of ivuxolimab. Adults with locally advanced or metastatic melanoma, renal cell carcinoma, hepatocellular carcinoma or head and neck squamous cell carcinoma were enrolled in the trial. Before TCR sequencing, CD4+ T cells and CD8+ T cells from peripheral blood were sorted into separate populations. Genomic DNA was extracted from sorted cells for sequencing of the TCRbeta CDR3 region. TCRbeta CDR3 regions were sequenced using the immunoSEQ Assay. The table was pulled from immuneACCESS by TCRdb, which kept in-frame rearrangements only. Such tables lose some clones; where checked, under half of the loss comes from unresolved V genes, and the rest has no known cause. This sample gives 20,000 to 30,000 clones in total; 79% of them show up just once. The ten largest clones take up 9.5% to 15% of the sample.

The paper's findings and limits, for the study overall: At doses of 0.1 to 3.0 mg/kg, clonal expansion of both CD4+ and CD8+ T cells in blood was seen between baseline and week 6. The antigen specificity of the peripheral T cells that underwent clonal expansion was not determined. In partial responders in the 0.1-3.0 mg/kg groups, normalized peripheral clonal expansion was found to be among the lowest, especially among CD8+ T cells. Low levels of normalized T-cell clonal expansion were also seen in some nonresponding patients. After ivuxolimab, expanded clones were on average more numerous among CD8+ T cells than among CD4+ T cells.

This clone has a single count. What this receptor recognizes is not known. Per-nucleotide qualities are absent, and no much larger clonotype sits a single base away. The clonotype comes from an adult with an advanced solid tumor such as melanoma, head and neck, liver or kidney cancer. This specimen consisted of CD4+ or CD8+ T cells sorted from blood, obtained in a trial of the OX40 agonist ivuxolimab.

The nucleotide sequence is given as TGCGCCAGCAGCGACCAACAGGTAACCTCTGGAAACACCATATATTTT. It encodes CASSDQQVTSGNTIYF. The sequence joins TRBV5-1 to TRBJ1-3; tentative D gene TRBD1, with 5 bases matching. V is pared back by 4 bases and J by 0 bases, with 14 bases lying between the germline termini. The germline V gene yields SGHRS for CDR1 and YFSETQ for CDR2. The CDR3 measures 16 amino acids from cysteine to phenylalanine. Solely the CDR3 DNA is kept, with 48 bases framed from the first base. Outside the CDR3, residues come from the reference TRBV5-1 and TRBJ1-3 proteins, so the full variable domain is: KAGVTQTPRYLIKTRGQQVTLSCSPISGHRSVSWYQQTPGQGLQFLFEYFSETQRNKGNFPGRFSGRQFSNSRSEMNVSTLELGDSALYLCASSDQQVTSGNTIYFGEGSWLTVV.